Below are 22 T cell receptor beta chains sequenced from a single sample in a study of T cell responses to AZD1222 COVID-19 vaccine. TCRdb keeps only in-frame clones here, not all; method: immunoSEQ multiplex PCR. The sample includes around 110,000 clones, over 75% of them seen just once. This specimen was peripheral blood, taken on day 0 of MenACWY control vaccination. These receptors came from an adult in good health.

The CDR3 nucleotides read TGTGCCAGCTGGGGGGGGCAGGTTGCTAACTATGGCTACACCTTC. Its protein product is CASWGGQVANYGYTF. The chain employs TRBV6-6 and TRBJ1-2; a weak D match, TRBD1 (6 bases). Trimming cost V 8 bases and J 0 bases, with 16 bases left between them. The CDR3 is made up of 15 amino acids. Germline-derived CDR1 and CDR2 are MNHNY and SVGAGI (reference sequence).

The V call is TRBV9, the J call TRBJ2-5, with 11 bases fitting TRBD1. CDR1 and CDR2 (germline): SGDLS, YYNGEE. V was clipped by 3 bases and J by 4 bases; unmatched bases: 8. This CDR3 is built from 16 residues. The CDR3 DNA reads TGTGCCAGCAGCGCTACTTGGGACAGGGGGGGAGAGACCCAGTACTTC. It yields the protein CASSATWDRGGETQYF.

The chain carries TRBV9 and TRBJ1-2, with D tentatively TRBD1 (5 bases). CDR3 size: 13 residues. The V end was cut by 2 bases, the J end by 8 bases, with 13 bases between. Germline-derived CDR1 and CDR2 are SGDLS and YYNGEE. CDR3 in amino acids: CASSVDSGYGYTF. In DNA form, the CDR3 reads TGTGCCAGCAGCGTCGACAGTGGGTACGGCTACACCTTC.

This chain uses TRBV3-1 (or the pseudogene TRBV3-2) with TRBJ1-4; D gene ambiguous. Trimming left V 1 base short and J 0 bases short, with 9 bases between. The germline gives CDR1 LGHDT, CDR2 YNNKEL (reference sequence). The CDR3 sequence is 16 residues long. The CDR3 reads CASSQVGYATNEKLFF. CDR3 sequence (DNA): TGTGCCAGCAGCCAAGTTGGGTATGCAACTAATGAAAAACTGTTTTTT.

V and J are TRBV4-2 and TRBJ2-3, with 8 bases fitting TRBD2. Per germline, CDR1 LGHNA and CDR2 YNFKEQ. Losses at the gene ends were 1 base for V and 3 bases for J; bases not matched to a gene: 12. This CDR3 is 18 amino acids long. The CDR3 region is CASSQVIRGLGATDTQYF. Written as DNA, the CDR3 is TGTGCCAGCAGCCAAGTTATAAGGGGACTAGGAGCGACAGATACGCAGTATTTT.

The chain couples TRBV4-2 to TRBJ1-4, with no clear D. V was pared by 0 bases and J by 4 bases, with 9 bases between. The CDR3 consists of 15 residues. Per germline, CDR1 LGHNA and CDR2 YNFKEQ. The CDR3 DNA reads as TGTGCCAGCAGCCAAGATCCGCGAGTTAATGAAAAACTGTTTTTT. Its translation: CASSQDPRVNEKLFF.

The gene calls are TRBV7-2 and TRBJ1-6; D not certain. CDR3 length: 12 residues. Germline CDR1 and CDR2: SGHTA and FQGNSA. Trimming took 2 bases from V and 13 from J, leaving 9 bases between them. DNA of the CDR3: TGTGCCAGCAGCTTAATCAGATTGCCCCTCCACTTT. It specifies CASSLIRLPLHF.

This chain connects TRBV19 to TRBJ1-2, with D possibly TRBD1 on 6 matching bases. This CDR3 region has 15 residues. CDR1 and CDR2 (germline): LNHDA, SQIVND (reference sequence). The V end was cut by 11 bases, the J end by 8 bases, with 27 bases between. The chain's CDR3 is CAVGPLTGQNDGYTF. In DNA form, the CDR3 reads TGTGCCGTAGGACCCCTAACCGGACAGAATGACGGCTACACCTTC.

The rearrangement joins TRBV5-6 to TRBJ2-5, with D perhaps TRBD2 (6 bases). The CDR3 runs to 16 residues. Between the trimmed V and J ends, which lost 0 bases and 7 bases, there was a span of 19 bases. CDR1 and CDR2 (germline): SGHDT, YYEEEE. The CDR3 coding sequence is TGTGCCAGCAGCTTGGCCGCCCGCCGGGACGGGAGGACCCAGTACTTC. Translated, it gives CASSLAARRDGRTQYF.

The chain uses TRBV7-3 and TRBJ2-1, with TRBD2 identical over 8 bases. The CDR3 has 14 residues. Trimming cost V 1 base and J 7 bases; bases outside gene matches: 3. The germline V gene has CDR1 SGHTA and CDR2 FQGTGA. The CDR3 DNA reads TGTGCCAGCAGCTTAAGCGGGGGGCTTAATGAGCAGTTCTTC. The encoded protein is CASSLSGGLNEQFF.

This clone came up a few times. This chain links TRBV7-9 with TRBJ1-4; D not certain. The V end was cut by 1 base, the J end by 2 bases, with 8 bases between. Germline CDR1 SEHNR, CDR2 FQNEAQ (reference sequence). The CDR3 covers 15 residues. Here the CDR3 reads CASSLGLATNEKLFF. Written as DNA, the CDR3 is TGTGCCAGCAGCTTAGGGCTGGCTACTAATGAAAAACTGTTTTTT.

The rearrangement links TRBV5-1 to TRBJ1-6, with a tentative D call TRBD1 (5 bases). This CDR3 is built from 13 residues. CDR1 is SGHRS, CDR2 YFSETQ, per germline. Trimming removed 2 bases from V and 8 bases from J, with 8 bases in between. CDR3 protein: CASSFEGDSPLHF. DNA of the CDR3: TGCGCCAGCAGCTTTGAAGGGGATTCACCCCTCCACTTT.

The V call is TRBV7-2, the J call TRBJ1-4; D not certain. Trimming removed 1 base at V and 7 bases at J, with 10 bases between. This CDR3 comprises 14 residues. Germline values: CDR1 SGHTA, CDR2 FQGNSA. The CDR3 nucleotides read TGTGCCAGCAGCTTAGGAGGGTCCACTGAAAAACTGTTTTTT. Protein product: CASSLGGSTEKLFF.

The chain employs TRBV5-6 and TRBJ2-1; D is possibly TRBD2 (6 bases). Germline values: CDR1 SGHDT, CDR2 YYEEEE. Trimming pared 4 bases from V and 8 bases from J, leaving 16 bases between. CDR3 length: 14 amino acids. CDR3 DNA: TGTGCCAGCAGCCATTGGGCTAGCGCCCATGAGCAGTTCTTC. Amino acids: CASSHWASAHEQFF.

This clone has only a few counts. Other DNA sequences from this sample encode an identical CDR3 as well. CDR3 nucleotides: TGTGCCAGCAGCTTCACGAACACCGGGGAGCTGTTTTTT. Translated, it gives CASSFTNTGELFF. This chain joins TRBV11-2 and TRBJ2-2; D call uncertain. Germline-derived CDR1 and CDR2 are SGHAT and FQNNGV. V lost 3 bases, J lost 0 bases, and 2 bases lay in between. The length of the CDR3 is 13 residues. Filled out from reference TRBV11-2 and TRBJ2-2, the complete variable domain reads EAGVAQSPRYKIIEKRQSVAFWCNPISGHATLYWYQQILGQGPKLLIQFQNNGVVDDSQLPKDRFSAERLKGVDSTLKIQPAKLEDSAVYLCASSFTNTGELFFGEGSRLTVL.

The CDR3 loop reads CASSPGLAGGRGTGELFF. CDR3 DNA: TGTGCCAGCAGCCCTGGACTAGCGGGGGGCCGGGGGACCGGGGAGCTGTTTTTT. The chain joins TRBV7-2 to TRBJ2-2, with 14 bases identical to TRBD2. V lost 5 bases, J lost 5 bases, and 10 bases stayed unmatched. This CDR3 has 18 residues. Germline V CDR1 and CDR2: SGHTA, FQGNSA.

In DNA, the CDR3 is TGTGCCAGCAGCTCTAGCGAGAGTGAGGAGACCCAGTACTTC. Protein: CASSSSESEETQYF. The rearrangement links TRBV7-2 to TRBJ2-5, with D perhaps TRBD2 (6 bases). CDR3 length: 14 amino acids. V lost 4 bases and J lost 5, with 14 bases in between. The germline V gene encodes CDR1 SGHTA and CDR2 FQGNSA.

The chain links TRBV5-5 to TRBJ2-7, with D perhaps matching TRBD2 (6 bases). V lost 0 bases, J lost 4 bases, and 20 bases lay in between. The germline gives CDR1 SGHKS, CDR2 YYEKEE (reference sequence). The CDR3 has 17 amino acids. In nucleotides, the CDR3 is TGTGCCAGCAGCTTGGTGCGGGGCGCTAACCCCGTTTACGAGCAGTACTTC. Its protein is CASSLVRGANPVYEQYF.

Remarks on this clone: The junction departs from germline at one end; a sequencing error may be responsible. This sequence joins TRBV12-3 or TRBV12-4 and TRBJ2-1; D is ambiguous. The CDR3 has 11 amino acids. This CDR3 reads CACSSYNEQFF. In DNA form, the CDR3 reads TGTGCCTGCAGCTCCTACAATGAGCAGTTCTTC.

V is TRBV5-6 and J is TRBJ1-1; D is unresolved. The CDR3 totals 13 residues. Germline V gene sequence: CDR1 SGHDT, CDR2 YYEEEE. V gave up 5 bases and J gave up 1 base, with 9 bases separating them. CDR3 amino acids: CASSGRRNTEAFF. The CDR3 DNA is TGTGCCAGCAGTGGACGGAGGAACACTGAAGCTTTCTTT.

A few counts support this clone. Mismatch with germline at one junction end may stem from a read error. This sequence joins TRBV28 and TRBJ1-2; 8 bases line up with TRBD1. Germline loops: CDR1 MDHEN, CDR2 SYDVKM. The CDR3 length is 11 residues. CDR3 bases: TGTGCCAGCAGCACACGGACAGGGACTATCTTC. Protein sequence: CASSTRTGTIF.

This rearrangement joins TRBV28 to TRBJ1-5; no reliable D call. The germline gives CDR1 MDHEN, CDR2 SYDVKM. This CDR3 is 12 amino acids long. V lost 6 bases to trimming and J lost 4 bases, with 7 bases between them. The CDR3 bases are TGTGCCAGCAGAACTAGGAATCAGCCCCAGCATTTT. It encodes CASRTRNQPQHF.